This T cell receptor (beta chain) was sequenced during a study of blood T cell repertoires in COVID-19. TCRdb keeps only in-frame clones here, not all; method: immunoSEQ multiplex PCR. The table lists 300,000 or so clones, 90% of them singletons. A Seattle source enrolled patients during active infection and followed them longitudinally. This receptor was obtained from a woman aged 25 to 45 with COVID-19, enrolled during active disease. What was sequenced was peripheral blood.

The CDR3 sequence is CASSLSSSYEQYF. In DNA form, the CDR3 reads TGTGCCAGCAGTTTATCTAGCTCCTACGAGCAGTACTTC. The rearrangement joins TRBV28 to TRBJ2-7; no reliable D call. Deletions cut 1 base from V and 0 bases from J, with 4 bases between. The V gene's germline CDR1 is MDHEN and CDR2 SYDVKM. The CDR3 sequence is 13 residues long.